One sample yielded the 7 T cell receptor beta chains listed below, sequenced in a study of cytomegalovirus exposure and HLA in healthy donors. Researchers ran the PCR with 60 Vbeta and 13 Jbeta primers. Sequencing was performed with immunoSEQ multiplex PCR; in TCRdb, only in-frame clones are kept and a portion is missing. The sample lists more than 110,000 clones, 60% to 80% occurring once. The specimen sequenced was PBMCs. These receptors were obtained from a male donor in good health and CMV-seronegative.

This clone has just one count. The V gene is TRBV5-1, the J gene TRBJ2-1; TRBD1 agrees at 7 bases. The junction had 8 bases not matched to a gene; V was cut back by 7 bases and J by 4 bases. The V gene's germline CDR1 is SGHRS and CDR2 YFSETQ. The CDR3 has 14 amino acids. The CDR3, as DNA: TGCGCCAGCGACGCGACAGGGAAATACAATGAGCAGTTCTTC. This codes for CASDATGKYNEQFF.

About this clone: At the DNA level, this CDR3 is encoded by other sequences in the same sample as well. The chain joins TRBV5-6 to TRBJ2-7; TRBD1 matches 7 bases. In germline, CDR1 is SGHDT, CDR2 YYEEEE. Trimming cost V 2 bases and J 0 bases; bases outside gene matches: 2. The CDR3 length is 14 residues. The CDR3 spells CASSLGTVSYEQYF. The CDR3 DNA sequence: TGTGCCAGCAGCTTAGGGACAGTCTCCTACGAGCAGTACTTC.

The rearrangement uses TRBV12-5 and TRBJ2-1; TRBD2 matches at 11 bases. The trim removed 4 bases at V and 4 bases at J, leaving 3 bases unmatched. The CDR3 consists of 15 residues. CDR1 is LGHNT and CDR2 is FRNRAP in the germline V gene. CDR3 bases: TGTGCTAGTGGTTCCGGACTAGCGGGTTACAATGAGCAGTTCTTC. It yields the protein CASGSGLAGYNEQFF.

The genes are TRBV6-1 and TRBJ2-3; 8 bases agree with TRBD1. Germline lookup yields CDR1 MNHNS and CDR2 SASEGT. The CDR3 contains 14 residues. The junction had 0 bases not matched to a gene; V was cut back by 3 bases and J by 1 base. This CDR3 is CASSEGQGTDTQYF. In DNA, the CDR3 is TGTGCCAGCAGTGAGGGACAGGGCACAGATACGCAGTATTTT.

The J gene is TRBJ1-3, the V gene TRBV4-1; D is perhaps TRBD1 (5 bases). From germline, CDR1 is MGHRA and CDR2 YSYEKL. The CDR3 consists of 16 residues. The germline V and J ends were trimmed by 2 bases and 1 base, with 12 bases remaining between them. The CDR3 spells CASSQRQGGSGNTIYF. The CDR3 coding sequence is TGCGCCAGCAGCCAACGGCAGGGTGGATCTGGAAACACCATATATTTT.

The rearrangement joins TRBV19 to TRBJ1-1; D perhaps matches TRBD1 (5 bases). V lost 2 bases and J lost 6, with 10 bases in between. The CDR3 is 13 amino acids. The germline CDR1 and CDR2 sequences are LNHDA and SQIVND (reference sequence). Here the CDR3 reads CASSIQGPAEAFF. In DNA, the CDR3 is TGTGCCAGTAGTATACAGGGCCCGGCTGAAGCTTTCTTT.

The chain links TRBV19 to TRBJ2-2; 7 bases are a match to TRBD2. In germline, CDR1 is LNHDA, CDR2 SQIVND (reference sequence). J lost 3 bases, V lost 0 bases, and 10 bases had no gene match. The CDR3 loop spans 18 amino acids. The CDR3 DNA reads TGTGCCAGTAGTATAGACCCTGCTAGCGGAGGGGACACCGGGGAGCTGTTTTTT. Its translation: CASSIDPASGGDTGELFF.